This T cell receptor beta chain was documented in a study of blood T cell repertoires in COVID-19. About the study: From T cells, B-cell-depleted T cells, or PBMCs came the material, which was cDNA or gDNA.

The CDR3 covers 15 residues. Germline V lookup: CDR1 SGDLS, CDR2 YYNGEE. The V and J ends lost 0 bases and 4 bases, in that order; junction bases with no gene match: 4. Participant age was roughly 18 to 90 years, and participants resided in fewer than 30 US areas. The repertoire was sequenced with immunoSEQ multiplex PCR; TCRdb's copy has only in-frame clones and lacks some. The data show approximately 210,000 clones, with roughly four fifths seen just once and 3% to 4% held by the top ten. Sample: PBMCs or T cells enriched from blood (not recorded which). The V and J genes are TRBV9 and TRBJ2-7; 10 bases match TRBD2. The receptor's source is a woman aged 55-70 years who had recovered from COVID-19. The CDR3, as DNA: TGTGCCAGCAGCGTAGGGCTAGCGGGGGATTACGAGCAGTACTTC. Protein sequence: CASSVGLAGDYEQYF. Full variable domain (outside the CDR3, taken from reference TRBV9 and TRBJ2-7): DSGVTQTPKHLITATGQRVTLRCSPRSGDLSVYWYQQSLDQGLQFLIQYYNGEERAKGNILERFSAQQFPDLHSELNLSSLELGDSALYFCASSVGLAGDYEQYFGPGTRLTVT.